This T cell receptor beta chain is from a study of OX40 agonist ivuxolimab in advanced cancers. Sequenced by immunoSEQ multiplex PCR; TCRdb stores in-frame clones only, minus some. The sample lists 77,000 or so clones, approximately 80% occurring once. The CDR3 sequence is 14 residues long. CDR1 and CDR2 from the germline V gene are MDHEN and SYDVKM. V lost 3 bases to trimming and J lost 8 bases, with 16 bases between them. The chain employs TRBV28 and TRBJ1-2; TRBD1 might be the D (6 bases). The TCR sequence derives from an adult with an advanced solid tumor such as melanoma, head and neck, liver or kidney cancer. The sequencing here drew on CD4+ or CD8+ T cells sorted from blood, taken in a trial of the OX40 agonist ivuxolimab. The CDR3 bases are TGTGCCAGCAGTTTTGTTGGGGGCAGGGAGGGCTACACCTTC. Its protein is CASSFVGGREGYTF.